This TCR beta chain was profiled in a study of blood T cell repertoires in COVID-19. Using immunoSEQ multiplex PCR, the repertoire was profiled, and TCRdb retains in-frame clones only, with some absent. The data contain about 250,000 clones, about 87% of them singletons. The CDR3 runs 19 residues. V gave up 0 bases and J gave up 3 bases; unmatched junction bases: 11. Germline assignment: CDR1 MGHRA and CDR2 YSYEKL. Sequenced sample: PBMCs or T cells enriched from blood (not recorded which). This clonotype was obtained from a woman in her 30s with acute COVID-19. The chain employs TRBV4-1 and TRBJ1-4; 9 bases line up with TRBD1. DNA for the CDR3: TGCGCCAGCAGCCAAGATGTACAGGGGGCAGTACTCGCTAATGAAAAACTGTTTTTT. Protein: CASSQDVQGAVLANEKLFF.